Listed below are T cell receptor beta chains from one sample, sequenced in a study of T cell repertoires in cytomegalovirus infection. TCRdb called the reads again in MiXCR, with one record for every CDR3 protein. The sample consists of around 180,000 distinct CDR3 sequences, over 25% of them appearing once. The sample comprised PBMCs. The receptors derive from a human donor in good health (CMV status not recorded). Some clones in this sample may be carry-over from other donors' samples. Both conserved end residues are part of each CDR3. The order of the fields is V gene, J gene, D gene, CDR3 length, clone size, CDR3 protein, CDR3 DNA. A D gene is named only where the DNA matches it firmly. Clone size is not always given. Where it is, it says once, few, many or a class for expanded clones.

TRBV29-1	TRBJ1-2	-	11	-	CSVGFGTGYTF	TGCAGCGTTGGTTTCGGGACCGGCTACACCTTC
TRBV5-1	TRBJ2-5	-	14	-	CASSWGGRQETQYF	TGCGCCAGCAGCTGGGGAGGTAGGCAAGAGACCCAGTACTTC
TRBV7-3	TRBJ2-1	TRBD2	16	many	CASSLGTGGLPGEQFF	TGTGCCAGCAGCTTAGGTACGGGGGGGCTACCGGGGGAGCAGTTCTTC
TRBV6-2/TRBV6-3	TRBJ1-2	-	14	few	CASSSGGESYGYTF	TGTGCCAGCAGTTCCGGAGGGGAATCCTATGGCTACACCTTC
TRBV7-8	TRBJ1-1	-	16	-	CASSSAKRGKGPEAFF	TGTGCCAGCAGCTCCGCGAAGAGGGGGAAAGGCCCTGAAGCTTTCTTT
TRBV7-8	TRBJ2-5	TRBD2	18	few	CASSPGLAGGIPQETQYF	TGTGCCAGCAGCCCGGGACTAGCGGGGGGGATCCCCCAAGAGACCCAGTACTTC
TRBV6-5	TRBJ1-1	-	14	-	CASSYMGGNTEAFF	TGTGCCAGCAGTTACATGGGAGGGAACACTGAAGCTTTCTTT
TRBV7-2	TRBJ2-2	TRBD2	18	few	CASSSLGLAGGNSGELFF	TGTGCCAGCAGCTCCCTTGGGCTAGCGGGGGGGAACAGCGGGGAGCTGTTTTTT
TRBV7-6	TRBJ1-1	-	15	-	CASSPPGGGVTEAFF	TGTGCCAGCAGCCCCCCCGGGGGAGGGGTCACTGAAGCTTTCTTT
TRBV9	TRBJ1-2	-	12	-	CASSDRVHGYTF	TGTGCCAGCAGCGACAGGGTCCATGGCTACACCTTC
TRBV5-1	TRBJ2-4	TRBD2	15	few	CASSPGLGLWNIQYF	TGCGCCAGCAGCCCGGGACTAGGCCTGTGGAACATTCAGTACTTC
TRBV29-1	TRBJ1-4	-	14	once	CSVSDGIINEKLFF	TGCAGCGTCTCTGACGGGATCATTAATGAAAAACTGTTTTTT
TRBV6-2/TRBV6-3	TRBJ2-7	-	12	-	CASSLTVFEQYF	TGTGCCAGCAGTTTGACAGTGTTCGAGCAGTACTTC
TRBV2	TRBJ2-4	TRBD1	16	-	CASRGQVLLAKNMQYF	TGTGCCAGCAGGGGACAGGTCCTTCTAGCCAAAAACATGCAGTACTTC
TRBV7-4	TRBJ1-1	-	15	few	CASSLILGGNTEAFF	TGTGCCAGCAGCTTAATTCTGGGAGGTAACACTGAAGCTTTCTTT
TRBV14	TRBJ1-1	TRBD1	16	-	CASSPWDRGWGTEAFF	TGTGCCAGCAGCCCCTGGGACAGGGGTTGGGGCACTGAAGCTTTCTTT
TRBV7-8	TRBJ2-7	-	14	many	CASSPSQGAYEQYF	TGTGCCAGCAGCCCCTCACAAGGGGCCTACGAGCAGTACTTC
TRBV7-2	TRBJ2-5	TRBD2	17	-	CASSLGLQAGGRETQYF	TGTGCCAGCAGCTTAGGACTGCAAGCGGGGGGGAGGGAGACCCAGTACTTC
TRBV13	TRBJ1-4	-	16	few	CASSQGRRTENEKLFF	TGTGCCAGCAGCCAAGGACGGAGGACAGAAAATGAAAAACTGTTTTTT
TRBV7-3	TRBJ1-1	-	16	few	CASSPFSGGSNTEAFF	TGTGCCAGCAGCCCCTTTTCGGGAGGCTCGAACACTGAAGCTTTCTTT
TRBV7-2	TRBJ2-5	-	13	many	CASSFGREETQYF	TGTGCCAGCAGCTTCGGACGGGAAGAGACCCAGTACTTC
TRBV2	TRBJ1-1	-	15	-	CASSVARQGEAEAFF	TGTGCCAGCAGTGTCGCGAGGCAGGGCGAGGCTGAAGCTTTCTTT
TRBV20-1	TRBJ1-5	-	14	-	CSARALGSDQPQHF	TGCAGTGCTAGAGCCTTAGGAAGCGATCAGCCCCAGCATTTT
TRBV6-1	TRBJ2-7	-	15	-	CASSEAIHSSYEQYF	TGTGCCAGCAGTGAAGCGATACACTCCTCCTACGAGCAGTACTTC
TRBV7-9	TRBJ2-2	-	13	few	CASRTTNTGELFF	TGTGCCAGCCGGACTACGAACACCGGGGAGCTGTTTTTT
TRBV11-2	TRBJ2-7	TRBD2	15	few	CASSPRTSGGYEQYF	TGTGCCAGCAGCCCCCGGACTAGCGGGGGGTACGAGCAGTACTTC
TRBV6-4	TRBJ2-1	-	14	-	CASSLDTRIDEQFF	TGTGCCAGCAGTCTGGATACGCGGATCGATGAGCAGTTCTTC
TRBV6-2/TRBV6-3	TRBJ1-6	-	12	once	CASTTERSPLHF	TGTGCCAGCACCACAGAAAGATCACCCCTCCACTTT
TRBV9	TRBJ1-5	-	14	-	CASSVGGGNQPQHF	TGTGCCAGCAGCGTAGGCGGGGGGAATCAGCCCCAGCATTTT
TRBV4-1	TRBJ1-2	-	11	-	CASSRDGGYTF	TGCGCCAGCAGCCGGGACGGAGGCTACACCTTC
TRBV6-8	TRBJ2-2	-	16	few	CASSYLERLNTGELFF	TGTGCCAGCAGTTACCTCGAGAGGCTGAACACCGGGGAGCTGTTTTTT
TRBV12-3/TRBV12-4	TRBJ2-3	-	14	-	CASRGGVNTDTQYF	TGTGCCAGCAGGGGTGGGGTTAACACAGATACGCAGTATTTT
TRBV5-8	TRBJ1-4	-	15	-	CASSPSTETGEKLFF	TGTGCCAGCAGCCCGTCGACAGAAACGGGTGAAAAACTGTTTTTT
TRBV5-8	TRBJ1-6	-	15	-	CASSLSRAEDSPLHF	TGTGCCAGCAGCTTGTCGCGGGCCGAGGATTCACCCCTCCACTTT
TRBV19	TRBJ1-6	TRBD1	14	few	CASSMGQAISPLHF	TGTGCCAGTAGTATGGGACAGGCGATCTCACCCCTCCACTTT
TRBV20-1	TRBJ1-1	TRBD1	13	few	CSARQGADTEAFF	TGCAGTGCCCGTCAGGGGGCAGACACTGAAGCTTTCTTT
TRBV20-1	TRBJ2-7	TRBD1	13	-	CSAGTGRSYEQYF	TGCAGTGCCGGGACAGGCCGCTCCTACGAGCAGTACTTC
TRBV10-3	TRBJ2-1	-	14	-	CAISESYTYNEQFF	TGTGCCATCAGTGAGTCCTACACCTACAATGAGCAGTTCTTC
TRBV27	TRBJ2-6	-	19	-	CASSPEGDRESSGANVLTF	TGTGCCAGCAGCCCGGAGGGAGACAGGGAGAGCTCTGGGGCCAACGTCCTGACTTTC
TRBV6-4	TRBJ2-1	TRBD2	15	few	CASSTLAGGQNEQFF	TGTGCCAGCAGTACTCTAGCGGGGGGCCAGAATGAGCAGTTCTTC
TRBV12-5	TRBJ2-3	-	13	few	CASGLPLGDTQYF	TGTGCTAGTGGTTTGCCCCTGGGAGATACGCAGTATTTT
TRBV5-1	TRBJ2-1	TRBD2	18	-	CASSLDPRAGGSYNEQFF	TGCGCCAGCAGCTTGGACCCTCGAGCGGGGGGTTCCTACAATGAGCAGTTCTTC
TRBV15	TRBJ1-6	-	15	-	CATSRDRPAGSPLHF	TGTGCCACCAGCAGAGATCGTCCAGCGGGATCACCCCTCCACTTT
TRBV5-1	TRBJ2-3	TRBD1	15	-	CASSPDRPGTDTQYF	TGCGCCAGCAGCCCGGACAGGCCTGGCACAGATACGCAGTATTTT
TRBV5-5	TRBJ2-3	-	14	many	CASSLGYRTDTQYF	TGTGCCAGCAGCTTGGGATACCGCACAGATACGCAGTATTTT